What follows are 9 T cell receptor beta chains derived from one specimen sequenced in a study of T cells in Graves' hyperthyroidism and ophthalmopathy. It was RNA transcripts that yielded the amplified TCR beta CDR3 regions. Primed by the HTBI set, a first-round RT-PCR was run on the TCR CDR3. TCRdb independently ran MiXCR on the multiplex PCR reads; one entry per CDR3 protein. The repertoire holds 300,000 to 350,000 distinct CDR3 sequences, with about a sixth as singletons. The material sequenced was blood. These receptors all come from a woman in her forties with Graves' ophthalmopathy.

This clonotype showed up many times. The chain uses TRBV27 and TRBJ2-5; tentatively, D is TRBD2 (7 bases). The ends were cut back, 5 bases at V and 4 bases at J, with 14 bases in the middle. CDR3 length equals 14 residues. Germline V gene sequence: CDR1 MNHEY, CDR2 SMNVEV (reference sequence). DNA for the CDR3: TGTGCCAGCAGTCCCAGAGGGGGGGTAGAGACCCAGTACTTC. It yields the protein CASSPRGGVETQYF.

The chain couples TRBV6-2 or TRBV6-3 to TRBJ2-5, with 7 bases that match TRBD2. The J segment lost 7 bases and the V segment lost 3 bases, leaving 5 bases of the junction unmatched. Germline CDR1 and CDR2: MNHEY and SVGEGT. This CDR3 region has 13 residues. The CDR3 loop is CASSYLPGGTQYF. CDR3 nucleotide sequence: TGTGCCAGCAGTTATCTTCCGGGAGGGACCCAGTACTTC.

There are many counts of this clonotype. This chain joins TRBV7-8 and TRBJ2-7; D possibly matches TRBD1 or TRBD2 (6 bases each). The CDR3 has 15 residues. V was pared by 5 bases and J by 2 bases, with 16 bases between. CDR1 and CDR2 from the germline V gene are SGHVS and FQNEAQ. CDR3 sequence: CASSQGGGGTYEQYF. The CDR3, as DNA: TGTGCCAGCAGCCAAGGGGGTGGGGGGACCTACGAGCAGTACTTC.

The chain links TRBV7-9 to TRBJ2-5, with 8 bases matching TRBD2. In germline, CDR1 is SEHNR, CDR2 FQNEAQ (reference sequence). J was trimmed by 4 bases and V by 3 bases; bases with no gene match: 7. This CDR3 is built from 15 residues. The CDR3 loop reads CASSFSGSVAETQYF. CDR3 nucleotides: TGTGCCAGCAGCTTCAGCGGGAGTGTTGCAGAGACCCAGTACTTC.

This clonotype was observed at least ten times. The CDR3 loop is CASSPDTGQGYF. DNA of the CDR3: TGTGCCAGCTCACCGGATACAGGACAGGGGTACTTC. The chain is built from TRBV18 and TRBJ2-5, with 8 positions matching TRBD1. CDR3 length: 12 residues. Germline trimming cut 3 bases from V and 13 bases from J; bases unmatched to any gene: 7. In germline, CDR1 is KGHSH, CDR2 LQKENI.

This clonotype was seen ten or more times. CDR3 protein: CASSEFTDALETQYF. In nucleotides, the CDR3 is TGTGCCAGCAGCGAGTTTACGGACGCTCTAGAGACCCAGTACTTC. The chain has TRBV7-6 and TRBJ2-5; D is unclear. Trimming stripped 5 bases from V and 4 bases from J, with 17 bases between. Looked up from germline, CDR1 is SGHVS and CDR2 is FNYEAQ. This CDR3 comprises 15 residues.

This clonotype was observed at least ten times. The chain links TRBV6-1 to TRBJ1-1, with a weak D call TRBD1 (5 bases). Trimming cost V 8 bases and J 6 bases, with 16 bases left between them. CDR3 length: 13 residues. Per the germline V gene, CDR1 is MNHNS and CDR2 is SASEGT. The CDR3 sequence: CASEPQGASEAFF. CDR3 in DNA: TGTGCCAGCGAGCCCCAGGGAGCCTCTGAAGCTTTCTTT.

This clonotype was seen ten or more times. The chain uses TRBV9 and TRBJ2-7; TRBD2 aligns across 9 bases. V lost 3 bases, J lost 0 bases, and 4 bases stayed unmatched. Germline V gene lookup returns CDR1 SGDLS and CDR2 YYNGEE. This CDR3 has 15 residues. The CDR3 protein is CASSAGTSISYEQYF. The CDR3 DNA is TGTGCCAGCAGCGCCGGGACTAGCATCTCCTACGAGCAGTACTTC.

This clonotype was seen ten or more times. The V call is TRBV2, the J call TRBJ1-5; D perhaps matches TRBD1 (5 bases). Trimming removed 0 bases at V and 4 bases at J, with 13 bases between. CDR3 length equals 16 residues. CDR1 is SNHLY and CDR2 is FYNNEI in the germline V gene. CDR3 nucleotides: TGTGCCAGCAGTGAAGCGGGGCCGGGGTGGAATCAGCCCCAGCATTTT. Translation gives CASSEAGPGWNQPQHF.